These 20 T cell receptor beta chains originate from one sample sequenced in a study of CD8 T cells in Susac syndrome. Reverse transcription of about 0.45 to 1 ug RNA used random hexamers. TCRdb passed the immunoSEQ multiplex PCR reads through MiXCR, listing each CDR3 protein once. The table shows about 440,000 distinct CDR3 sequences, with 85% occurring only once. The sample was CD8+ T cells from PBMCs. All receptors come from a human donor with multiple sclerosis.

The V and J genes are TRBV5-4 and TRBJ2-1; 7 bases map to TRBD1. This CDR3 contains 14 residues. V dropped 7 bases and J dropped 5; count of bases not matched to a gene: 9. Germline assignment: CDR1 SGHNT and CDR2 YYREEE (reference sequence). CDR3 residues: CASPGTVGNNEQFF. The DNA of the CDR3 is TGTGCCAGCCCTGGGACAGTCGGAAACAATGAGCAGTTCTTC.

The rearrangement links TRBV19 to TRBJ2-1; 7 nucleotides line up with TRBD2. CDR3 length: 17 amino acids. V lost 5 bases and J lost 4; bases outside the gene matches: 14. From germline, CDR1 is LNHDA and CDR2 SQIVND (reference sequence). The CDR3 region is CASSFPSGQASYNEQFF. The CDR3 bases are TGTGCCAGTAGTTTTCCTAGCGGCCAAGCCTCTTACAATGAGCAGTTCTTC.

This clonotype has a single count. The chain couples TRBV29-1 to TRBJ2-1; D might be TRBD2 (5 bases). Germline loops: CDR1 SQVTM, CDR2 ANQGSEA. V lost 6 bases and J 0 bases, leaving 15 bases between the germline ends. There are 15 residues in the CDR3. CDR3 bases: TGCAGCGTAGATTCAATGGGGAGCTCCTACAATGAGCAGTTCTTC. The encoded protein is CSVDSMGSSYNEQFF.

This chain joins TRBV7-9 and TRBJ2-5; TRBD1 aligns across 9 bases. Germline V gene data show CDR1 as SEHNR and CDR2 as FQNEAQ (reference sequence). The V gene end was trimmed by 7 bases and the J gene end by 5 bases; junction bases not matched to a gene: 11. The CDR3 sequence is 15 residues long. CDR3 residues: CASMIHGQGSETQYF. CDR3 in DNA: TGTGCCAGCATGATACACGGACAGGGGTCCGAGACCCAGTACTTC. Together with reference TRBV7-9 and TRBJ2-5, the CDR3 gives the full variable domain: DTGVSQNPRHKITKRGQNVTFRCDPISEHNRLYWYRQTLGQGPEFLTYFQNEAQLEKSRLLSDRFSAERPKGSFSTLEIQRTEQGDSAMYLCASMIHGQGSETQYFGPGTRLLVL.

This chain links TRBV10-3 with TRBJ2-7, with D perhaps TRBD1 or TRBD2 (5 bases each). The CDR3 contains 17 residues. V lost 4 bases and J 0 bases, leaving 19 bases between the germline ends. Germline V gives CDR1 ENHRY, CDR2 SYGVKD. The CDR3 nucleotides are TGTGCCATCAGTGGCAGTATGACAAGGGACGGCTCCTACGAGCAGTACTTC. It translates to CAISGSMTRDGSYEQYF.

The chain is built from TRBV28 and TRBJ2-1; D perhaps matches TRBD1 (6 bases). Germline CDR1 reads MDHEN; CDR2 reads SYDVKM. V was shortened by 8 bases and J by 5 bases, with 16 bases between the two germline ends. This CDR3 comprises 14 residues. CDR3 protein: CASGSDRTDNEQFF. The CDR3 DNA sequence: TGTGCCAGCGGTTCCGACCGGACAGACAATGAGCAGTTCTTC.

The J gene is TRBJ1-1, the V gene TRBV19; TRBD1 is a possible D gene (6 bases). The CDR3 runs to 15 residues. Trimming cost V 7 bases and J 3 bases, with 18 bases left between them. Germline-derived CDR1 and CDR2 are LNHDA and SQIVND (reference sequence). The CDR3 sequence: CASTSTGRRDTEAFF. The CDR3 region has the DNA TGTGCCAGTACCTCGACAGGCCGGCGGGACACTGAAGCTTTCTTT.

The chain has TRBV7-6 and TRBJ2-1; 8 bases are a match to TRBD2. The CDR3 totals 15 residues. V shed 7 bases and J 5 bases; nucleotides not matched to a gene: 10. Germline CDR1 reads SGHVS; CDR2 reads FNYEAQ. CDR3 in DNA: TGTGCCAGCACCCAAGGTAGCGGGGCTCACAATGAGCAGTTCTTC. It yields the protein CASTQGSGAHNEQFF.

The chain combines TRBV29-1 with TRBJ2-1; D perhaps matches TRBD1 (6 bases). CDR1 is SQVTM and CDR2 is ANQGSEA in the germline V gene. The CDR3 consists of 15 residues. V lost 1 base, J lost 2 bases, and 12 bases lay in between. The CDR3 here is CSVEGDRKTYNEQFF. CDR3 bases: TGCAGCGTTGAAGGCGACAGGAAAACCTACAATGAGCAGTTCTTC.

Note on this clonotype: Relative to the germline gene, one junction end is altered; a read error may explain this. J is TRBJ2-7 and V is TRBV5-1; 10 nucleotides agree with TRBD1. This CDR3 contains 15 residues. Germline lookup yields CDR1 SGHRS and CDR2 YFSETQ. This CDR3 reads CASSLEVTGGDEQCF. The CDR3 coding sequence is TGCGCCAGCAGCTTGGAAGTGACAGGGGGCGACGAGCAGTGCTTC.

This clonotype came up a few times. The V and J genes are TRBV4-1 and TRBJ2-7; D may be TRBD2 (6 bases). This CDR3 is built from 15 residues. Per germline, CDR1 MGHRA and CDR2 YSYEKL. V was shortened by 4 bases and J by 5 bases, with 18 bases between the two germline ends. The CDR3 sequence: CASSPPGLLPNEQYF. Here the CDR3 DNA reads TGCGCCAGCAGCCCACCGGGACTCCTCCCGAACGAGCAGTACTTC.

J is TRBJ2-2 and V is TRBV9; D ambiguous. Per germline, CDR1 SGDLS and CDR2 YYNGEE. V lost 0 bases, J lost 5 bases, and 11 bases lay in between. The CDR3 length is 15 residues. The CDR3 protein is CASSVVAASTGELFF. The CDR3 nucleotides read TGTGCCAGCAGCGTAGTGGCCGCTAGTACCGGGGAGCTGTTTTTT.

The chain recombines TRBV7-6 with TRBJ2-2; 14 bases map to TRBD2. The J segment lost 6 bases and the V segment lost 4 bases, leaving 13 bases of the junction unmatched. CDR1 is SGHVS, CDR2 FNYEAQ, per germline. This CDR3 is 19 amino acids long. The CDR3 DNA reads as TGTGCCAGCAGCTCCCCTAGACTAGCGGGAGGGCCGGGAGCCGGGGAGCTGTTTTTT. It yields the protein CASSSPRLAGGPGAGELFF. The whole variable domain, filled in from reference TRBV7-6 and TRBJ2-2, reads GAGVSQSPRYKVTKRGQDVALRCDPISGHVSLYWYRQALGQGPEFLTYFNYEAQQDKSGLPNDRFSAERPEGSISTLTIQRTEQRDSAMYRCASSSPRLAGGPGAGELFFGEGSRLTVL.

The V gene is TRBV20-1, the J gene TRBJ1-5; D not certain. CDR1 DFQATT and CDR2 SNEGSKA come from the germline V gene (reference sequence). The CDR3 spans 15 residues. Trimming pared 3 bases from V and 3 bases from J, leaving 15 bases between. CDR3 protein: CSASVMGELNQPQHF. CDR3 nucleotides: TGCAGTGCTAGCGTAATGGGCGAACTCAATCAGCCCCAGCATTTT.

The V and J genes are TRBV7-6 and TRBJ1-4; D is uncertain. Per germline, CDR1 SGHVS and CDR2 FNYEAQ. Trimming left V 5 bases short and J 0 bases short, with 19 bases between. This CDR3 is 18 amino acids long. The CDR3 DNA follows: TGTGCCAGCAGCCCGGGCCTCCGGCGCGGCACAACTAATGAAAAACTGTTTTTT. Amino acid sequence: CASSPGLRRGTTNEKLFF.

This clonotype has just one count. This sequence joins TRBV20-1 and TRBJ2-1; TRBD2 matches at 13 bases. This CDR3 spans 15 amino acids. V lost 4 bases and J lost 4; bases outside the gene matches: 4. Germline V gene lookup returns CDR1 DFQATT and CDR2 SNEGSKA (reference sequence). CDR3 in amino acids: CSAKTSGGPYNEQFF. In DNA form, the CDR3 reads TGCAGTGCTAAGACTAGCGGGGGGCCTTACAATGAGCAGTTCTTC.

The rearrangement links TRBV11-2 to TRBJ1-1; 7 nucleotides match TRBD1. With 6 bases clipped from V and 4 bases from J, the junction kept 11 bases outside the gene matches. Germline V gene data show CDR1 as SGHAT and CDR2 as FQNNGV. CDR3 length: 15 amino acids. CDR3 sequence reads: CASRQSYRGSTEAFF. CDR3 DNA sequence: TGTGCCAGCAGACAATCTTACAGGGGATCCACTGAAGCTTTCTTT.

The V call is TRBV6-1, the J call TRBJ2-7; 10 positions agree with TRBD2. The ends lost 3 bases at V and 5 bases at J; junction bases unmatched: 16. Germline CDR1 reads MNHNS; CDR2 reads SASEGT. This CDR3 is built from 18 residues. The CDR3 bases are TGTGCCAGCAGTGACCCGACACGAAGGCTAGCGGGAGTCCACGAGCAGTACTTC. Protein product: CASSDPTRRLAGVHEQYF.

The chain is built from TRBV5-1 and TRBJ2-3, with TRBD2 matching over 10 bases. Germline loops: CDR1 SGHRS, CDR2 YFSETQ. CDR3 length: 14 residues. Trimming removed 4 bases from V and 5 bases from J; junction bases left unmatched: 4. As DNA, the CDR3 is TGCGCCAGCAGCCCACGACTAGCGGGAGATACGCAGTATTTT. Translation: CASSPRLAGDTQYF.

V and J are TRBV7-2 and TRBJ2-7; tentatively, D is TRBD1 (5 bases). The V end lost 1 base, the J end lost 2 bases, and 9 bases lay between the germline ends. The CDR3 covers 14 residues. Germline loops: CDR1 SGHTA, CDR2 FQGNSA. CDR3 coding DNA: TGTGCCAGCAGCTTAGTCGACAGCCCCTACGAGCAGTACTTC. Protein sequence: CASSLVDSPYEQYF. Complete variable domain (other parts from reference TRBV7-2 and TRBJ2-7): GAGVSQSPSNKVTEKGKDVELRCDPISGHTALYWYRQSLGQGLEFLIYFQGNSAPDKSGLPSDRFSAERTGGSVSTLTIQRTQQEDSAVYLCASSLVDSPYEQYFGPGTRLTVT.